The 10 T cell receptor beta chains reported below all come from one sample, sequenced in a study of siplizumab effects on memory and regulatory T cells. Libraries were prepared by immunoSEQ multiplex PCR; TCRdb keeps only in-frame clonotypes and omits some of them. The sample contains fewer than 120,000 clones, 92% of which appear only once. The sample taken for sequencing was CD4+ T cells sorted from blood. Every receptor here comes from a human donor in good health.

V usage is TRBV6-6 and J usage is TRBJ2-2, with D possibly matching TRBD1 (5 bases). This CDR3 has 12 residues. V shed 4 bases and J shed 7 bases, with 7 bases lying between them. CDR1 is MNHNY and CDR2 is SVGAGI in the germline V gene (reference sequence). The CDR3 loop reads CASSFTGGELFF. The CDR3, as DNA: TGTGCCAGCAGTTTCACAGGCGGGGAGCTGTTTTTT.

The chain carries TRBV5-1 and TRBJ2-5, with a weak D call TRBD2 (7 bases). The CDR3 covers 17 residues. Germline V CDR1 and CDR2: SGHRS, YFSETQ. Deletions cut 4 bases from V and 5 bases from J, with 24 bases between. The CDR3 spells CASSTRDYPRGQETQYF. The CDR3 DNA follows: TGCGCCAGCAGCACCCGGGACTACCCCAGGGGTCAGGAGACCCAGTACTTC.

The V and J genes are TRBV4-1 and TRBJ1-3; D is perhaps TRBD1 (6 bases). With 0 bases removed from V and 2 bases from J, the gap between germline ends came to 11 bases. The CDR3 runs to 16 residues. The V gene's germline CDR1 is MGHRA and CDR2 YSYEKL. The chain's CDR3 is CASSQDWNRAGNTIYF. The CDR3 coding sequence is TGCGCCAGCAGCCAAGATTGGAACAGGGCTGGAAACACCATATATTTT.

This clone was detected once. This chain links TRBV6-4 with TRBJ2-1, with 10 bases that match TRBD2. There are 13 residues in the CDR3. Germline V lookup: CDR1 MRHNA, CDR2 SNTAGT. J was trimmed by 11 bases and V by 3 bases; bases with no gene match: 4. CDR3 region: CASSEELAGKQFF. CDR3 sequence (DNA): TGTGCCAGCAGTGAGGAACTAGCGGGAAAGCAGTTCTTC.

The chain is built from TRBV19 and TRBJ2-3, with 9 nucleotides matching TRBD1. CDR1 and CDR2 (germline): LNHDA, SQIVND (reference sequence). The CDR3 loop spans 13 amino acids. Losses at the gene ends were 8 bases for V and 5 bases for J; bases not matched to a gene: 5. The CDR3 DNA is TGTGCCAGTGAGGGACAGGGTGGAGATACGCAGTATTTT. Its protein is CASEGQGGDTQYF.

The J gene is TRBJ1-1, the V gene TRBV5-1; no clear D. V was cut by 0 bases and J by 1 base, with 4 bases left in between. CDR3 length equals 13 residues. The V gene's germline CDR1 is SGHRS and CDR2 YFSETQ. The CDR3 coding sequence is TGCGCCAGCAGCTTGGCTGAGAACACTGAAGCTTTCTTT. Protein: CASSLAENTEAFF.

The chain has TRBV13 and TRBJ1-1; 8 positions agree with TRBD1. Germline V CDR1 and CDR2: PRHDT, FYEKMQ (reference sequence). The CDR3 covers 14 residues. Losses at the gene ends were 5 bases for V and 5 bases for J; bases not matched to a gene: 7. The CDR3 bases are TGTGCCAGCAGCCTCCAGACAGGGGATACTGAAGCTTTCTTT. It yields the protein CASSLQTGDTEAFF.

The chain recombines TRBV10-3 with TRBJ2-5, with TRBD1 as a possible D gene (5 bases). The CDR3 length is 14 residues. The germline CDR1 and CDR2 sequences are ENHRY and SYGVKD. Trimming stripped 2 bases from V and 5 bases from J, with 12 bases between. CDR3 DNA: TGTGCCATCAGTGAGCAGGGTGGTCAGGAGACCCAGTACTTC. Its translation: CAISEQGGQETQYF.

The V call is TRBV6-1, the J call TRBJ2-5; 11 nucleotides agree with TRBD2. With 5 bases clipped from V and 5 bases from J, the junction kept 1 base outside the gene matches. CDR1 and CDR2 (germline): MNHNS, SASEGT. The CDR3 runs 13 residues. CDR3 sequence: CASSLAGGETQYF. In nucleotides, the CDR3 is TGTGCCAGCAGTTTAGCGGGAGGGGAGACCCAGTACTTC.

This clone occurred once. The chain links TRBV7-2 to TRBJ1-6; D ambiguous. The CDR3 is 15 amino acids. V dropped 1 base and J dropped 8 bases, with 12 bases sitting between them. Germline values: CDR1 SGHTA, CDR2 FQGNSA. The CDR3 reads CASSLVGRPDSPLHF. For the CDR3, the DNA is TGTGCCAGCAGCTTAGTGGGCAGACCAGATTCACCCCTCCACTTT. Together with reference TRBV7-2 and TRBJ1-6, the CDR3 gives the full variable domain: GAGVSQSPSNKVTEKGKDVELRCDPISGHTALYWYRQSLGQGLEFLIYFQGNSAPDKSGLPSDRFSAERTGGSVSTLTIQRTQQEDSAVYLCASSLVGRPDSPLHFGNGTRLTVT.